This T cell receptor beta chain was sequenced during a study of blood T cell repertoires in COVID-19 (dated by TCRdb to 2020 to 2021). About the full investigation: Samples from collaborators originated in the United States, Italy and Spain and spanned both the acute and convalescent phases of COVID-19. The prospective study material was composed of cDNA or gDNA derived from T cells, B-cell-depleted T cells, or PBMCs. The dataset comprised deeply sampled blood TCRbeta repertoires from subjects exposed to, actively infected with, or recovered from COVID-19. The repertoires were released in a freely available public database meant as a resource for research on the immune response to SARS-CoV-2. Samples were obtained from the ongoing ImmuneRACE study (first 160 participants) and from over a thousand subjects provided by 6 global collaborators. The sample metadata nearly always contained a de-identified subject ID, COVID-19 status, age in years and sex. Where available, HLA class I and class II types were obtained from metadata supplied by the sample provider rather than from assay-based typing. Results and caveats for the whole study, not just this receptor: Clinical and demographic metadata were provided uncurated, with the amount varying by source and participant.

The trim is 0 bases for V and 2 bases for J, with a gap of 11 bases between the germline ends. CDR1 and CDR2 are read off the germline V gene as KGHSH and LQKENI. Spanning cysteine to phenylalanine, the CDR3 consists of 16 amino acids. The entry retains the CDR3 DNA only, 48 bases that are in frame from base 1. Concerning this clone itself: Its antigen is not yet known. Per-base qualities were not stored, and no clone one base away is much larger.

TCRbeta CDR3 regions were amplified from genomic DNA using the immunoSEQ Assay, a bias-controlled multiplex PCR. The original methods were these. The number of nucleated cells in each sample was estimated from the amplification of reference gene primers within the assay. To quantify the absolute abundance of each unique TCRbeta CDR3 rearrangement, sequence reads were collapsed and filtered. For each sample, productive Simpson clonality was calculated as the square root of Simpson's diversity index over productive rearrangements. TCRdb retrieved this table from immuneACCESS and kept in-frame rearrangements only. Not all clones are present; in checked studies, unresolved V genes account for under half, and no reason is known for the remainder. The V and J calls and clone size were taken over from that table, and D and trimming were inferred from the DNA. This sample gives around 200,000 clones in total; about 82% of them show up just once. The top ten clonotypes cover around 6% of the sample.

In the prospective study, participants were roughly 18 to 95 years old, resided in approximately 22 geographic areas of the United States, and were enrolled through a virtual design. In the prospective study, cohorts were assigned on the basis of participant-reported clinical history obtained from a screening survey and a study questionnaire. Mobile phlebotomists in the prospective study collected whole blood, serum and a nasopharyngeal or oropharyngeal swab from every participant. Additional blood draws and questionnaires over an approximately 2-month period could optionally be provided by prospective study participants. Prospective study blood samples were shipped either frozen or at room temperature before DNA extraction.

This sequence uses TRBV18 and TRBJ2-4; the D gene cannot be named for sure. The sequence derives from a man between 35 and 55 years old with acute COVID-19. Specimen: PBMCs or T cells enriched from blood (not recorded which). The sequence in DNA is TGTGCCAGCTCACCACCGAGGTCCGGGTCCAAAAACATTCAGTACTTC. Its amino acids are CASSPPRSGSKNIQYF. The entire variable domain, with the stretches around the CDR3 drawn from the reference TRBV18 and TRBJ2-4 proteins, is NAGVMQNPRHLVRRRGQEARLRCSPMKGHSHVYWYRQLPEEGLKFMVYLQKENIIDESGMPKERFSAEFPKEGPSILRIQQVVRGDSAAYFCASSPPRSGSKNIQYFGAGTRLSVL.